The entry below describes one T cell receptor (beta chain). The data are from a study of blood T cell repertoires in COVID-19. The trim removed 4 bases at V and 3 bases at J, leaving 7 bases unmatched. Germline V gene lookup returns CDR1 SGHRS and CDR2 YFSETQ. The CDR3 runs to 16 residues. The data were produced by immunoSEQ multiplex PCR, yet TCRdb's version contains in-frame clones alone and is incomplete. The table has under 200,000 clones, over 75% seen once; the top ten hold about 10%. Sequenced input: PBMCs or T cells enriched from blood (not recorded which). The clonotype originates from a man aged 50 to 60 who had recovered from COVID-19. V usage is TRBV5-1 and J usage is TRBJ2-1; the match to TRBD1 covers 10 bases. The CDR3 DNA sequence: TGCGCCAGCAGCCTGGGACAGGGGAGTTTCTACAATGAGCAGTTCTTC. It translates to CASSLGQGSFYNEQFF. Full variable domain (rest looked up from reference TRBV5-1 and TRBJ2-1): KAGVTQTPRYLIKTRGQQVTLSCSPISGHRSVSWYQQTPGQGLQFLFEYFSETQRNKGNFPGRFSGRQFSNSRSEMNVSTLELGDSALYLCASSLGQGSFYNEQFFGPGTRLTVL.